Given below is one T cell receptor (beta chain) in context. The antigen it binds to is not known. No base-level quality is on record; no much larger clone is a single base apart. The data were taken from a study of blood T cell repertoires in COVID-19 (dated by TCRdb to about 2020). In terms of the full investigation: Samples from collaborators originated in the United States, Italy and Spain and spanned both the acute and convalescent phases of COVID-19. The material from the prospective study consisted of cDNA or gDNA derived from T cells, B-cell-depleted T cells, or PBMCs. Subjects who had been exposed to COVID-19, were actively infected with it, or had recovered from it provided the deeply sampled blood TCRbeta repertoires that made up the dataset. The repertoires were made available in a free public database intended to serve as a resource for research on the immune response to SARS-CoV-2. The samples were drawn from two sources: the first 160 participants of the ongoing ImmuneRACE study, and 950 to 1,500 subjects contributed by 6 global collaborators. The sample metadata nearly always contained a de-identified subject ID, COVID-19 status, age in years and sex. Where HLA class I and class II types were available, the types were taken from metadata supplied by the sample provider, not from assay-based typing. The paper's findings and limits, for the study overall: The quantity of clinical and demographic metadata differed by source and by participant and was supplied without curation.

TCRbeta CDR3 regions were amplified from genomic DNA by means of the immunoSEQ Assay, a bias-controlled multiplex PCR. The source study handled its data this way. Nucleated cell counts per sample were estimated from amplification of reference gene primers within the assay. Sequence reads were collapsed and filtered to measure the absolute abundance of every unique TCRbeta CDR3 rearrangement. For each sample, productive Simpson clonality was calculated as the square root of Simpson's diversity index across productive rearrangements. The immuneACCESS repertoire file appears here via TCRdb, limited to in-frame rearrangements. These files lack a portion of the clones; in checked studies, under half of the deficit traces to unresolved V genes, and the cause of the others is not known. V and J calls and clone size follow that table, whereas D and trimming were derived from the DNA. The sample table contains under 200,000 clones; only one count was recorded for around nine tenths of them. The ten largest clonotypes hold roughly 3.6% of the sample.

The collaborating institutions used their own protocols to collect whole blood in K2EDTA tubes. For TCRbeta analysis, collaborators shipped samples in one of three forms: frozen whole blood, isolated PBMCs, or DNA extracted from either of those sample types. From its cysteine to its phenylalanine, the CDR3 spans 13 amino acids. CDR3 DNA is the only sequence kept; it has 39 bases, read in frame from the first base. Clipping removes 11 bases from V and 8 bases from J, with 11 as the unmatched junction base count. CDR1 is given as LNHDA and CDR2 as SQIVND, both from the germline V gene (reference sequence).

The TCR originated in a man between 18 and 29 years old with active or convalescent COVID-19. This sequence uses TRBV19 and TRBJ1-4, and TRBD1 matches 7 of the central bases. Sequencing was carried out using peripheral blood. The sequenced DNA is TGTGCCTGCCACAGGGGAATTGGAGAAAAACTGTTTTTT. This is translated as CACHRGIGEKLFF. The entire variable domain, with the stretches around the CDR3 drawn from the reference TRBV19 and TRBJ1-4 proteins, is DGGITQSPKYLFRKEGQNVTLSCEQNLNHDAMYWYRQDPGQGLRLIYYSQIVNDFQKGDIAEGYSVSREKKESFPLTVTSAQKNPTAFYLCACHRGIGEKLFFGSGTQLSVL.